Sequencing of this T cell receptor beta chain was carried out in a study of long-term antiretroviral therapy in people with HIV. Study observations and caveats: Compared with controls, HIV repertoires showed narrower CDR3 length ranges.

Samples were assayed with immunoSEQ v3.0 at survey level. Data came from immunoSEQ multiplex PCR; TCRdb stores just in-frame clones and leaves some out. The sample lists roughly 20,000 clones, around 69% seen once, with 9% to 15% in the top ten. Concerning this clone: Its antigen is unknown.

PBMC samples from each donor numbered at least one pre-ART and at least two post-ART. Germline V gene data show CDR1 as MGHRA and CDR2 as YSYEKL. The trim removed 1 base at V and 4 bases at J, leaving 5 bases unmatched. This CDR3 has 16 residues. The material sequenced was unsorted PBMCs, taken less than 1.8 years before starting antiretroviral therapy. This sequence originates from a woman aged 40 to 55 with HIV. V gene TRBV4-1 combines with J gene TRBJ1-4; 8 nucleotides align to TRBD1. The CDR3 sequence is CASSQGGDRINEKLFF. In DNA, the CDR3 is TGCGCCAGCAGCCAAGGAGGGGACAGGATTAATGAAAAACTGTTTTTT.